This T cell receptor beta chain comes out of a study of blood T cell repertoires in COVID-19. Study background: Collection of acute and convalescent COVID-19 samples took place in the United States, Italy and Spain. Sources were T cells, B-cell-depleted T cells, or PBMCs; the material itself was cDNA or gDNA.

Per the authors' pipeline: Reference gene primer amplification yielded estimated nucleated cell counts. Profiling relied on immunoSEQ multiplex PCR, and the TCRdb table lists in-frame clones only, not all of them. Clonal size and the V and J genes are those of that table, whereas D and trimming came from the DNA. The data contain 150,000 to 250,000 clones, about 80% of them singletons. All enrollees were roughly 18 to 90 years old and from approximately 24 US areas. The germline CDR1 and CDR2 sequences are MNHEY and SVGAGI. CDR3 size: 13 residues. The J segment lost 2 bases and the V segment lost 11 bases, leaving 8 bases of the junction unmatched.

The chain is built from TRBV6-5 and TRBJ2-5; 7 bases fit TRBD1. Sequenced material: PBMCs or T cells enriched from blood (not recorded which). The TCR comes from a man in his forties who had recovered from COVID-19. CDR3 in amino acids: CAANPTGQETQYF. The DNA of the CDR3 is TGTGCCGCCAACCCGACAGGGCAAGAGACCCAGTACTTC.